The clone carrying this T cell receptor beta chain was counted between two and nine times. What it binds is unknown. The entry originates in a study of CD8+ T cells in alopecia areata. Notes on the study in general: Scalp lesions, especially in alopecia totalis/universalis, had higher clonality than normal scalp.

CDR3 size: 15 residues. The V end lost 4 bases, the J end lost 6 bases, and 17 bases lay between the germline ends. In germline, CDR1 is SGHDN, CDR2 FVKESK. Reverse transcribed after extraction, RNA yielded cDNA as the sequencing template. Method: immunoSEQ multiplex PCR; TCRdb's copy keeps in-frame clones and lacks some. This sample has over 85,000 clones; approximately 60% occur once, and the top ten carry about a sixth. Treatment of the sample: oral pan-JAK inhibitor, 5-10 mg twice daily. Researchers gathered lesional scalp punch biopsies and peripheral blood from patients with alopecia areata. The chain carries TRBV14 and TRBJ2-3; D call uncertain. The specimen comprised CD8+ T cells sorted from blood, sampled at week 4, from a patient treated with tofacitinib. The clonotype originates from a human donor with alopecia areata. The DNA for the CDR3 is TGTGCCAGCAGCCCTGAACAGTTTTCCACGGATACGCAGTATTTT. It specifies CASSPEQFSTDTQYF. Full variable domain (remainder filled in from reference TRBV14 and TRBJ2-3): EAGVTQFPSHSVIEKGQTVTLRCDPISGHDNLYWYRRVMGKEIKFLLHFVKESKQDESGMPNNRFLAERTGGTYSTLKVQPAELEDSGVYFCASSPEQFSTDTQYFGPGTRLTVL.